Each of the 13 T cell receptor beta chains below was sequenced from the same sample in a study of blood T cell repertoires in COVID-19. The repertoire was sequenced with immunoSEQ multiplex PCR; TCRdb's copy has only in-frame clones and lacks some. The sample includes approximately 200,000 clones, 84% of them seen just once. The sequencing input was PBMCs or T cells enriched from blood (not recorded which). The receptors here all came from a man in his 60s who had recovered from COVID-19.

The chain links TRBV5-8 to TRBJ1-5, with 7 positions matching TRBD1. Losses at the gene ends were 4 bases for V and 4 bases for J; bases not matched to a gene: 2. Germline lookup yields CDR1 SGHTS and CDR2 YDEGEE. This CDR3 contains 13 residues. The CDR3 DNA reads as TGTGCCAGCAGCCCGGGACAGAATCAGCCCCAGCATTTT. Amino acid sequence: CASSPGQNQPQHF. Full variable domain (remainder filled in from reference TRBV5-8 and TRBJ1-5): EAGVTQSPTHLIKTRGQQATLRCSPISGHTSVYWYQQALGLGLQFLLWYDEGEERNRGNFPPRFSGRQFPNYSSELNVNALELEDSALYLCASSPGQNQPQHFGDGTRLSIL.

The chain is built from TRBV19 and TRBJ2-1; 11 positions agree with TRBD2. Germline assignment: CDR1 LNHDA and CDR2 SQIVND (reference sequence). This CDR3 is 15 amino acids long. Losses at the gene ends were 6 bases for V and 6 bases for J; bases not matched to a gene: 7. CDR3 in amino acids: CASRRELAGGNEQFF. As DNA, the CDR3 is TGTGCCAGTAGGAGGGAGCTAGCGGGGGGCAATGAGCAGTTCTTC.

J is TRBJ1-2 and V is TRBV4-3; D is possibly TRBD1 (6 bases). Germline loops: CDR1 LGHNA, CDR2 YSLEER. Between the trimmed V and J ends, which lost 4 bases and 8 bases, there was a span of 14 bases. The CDR3 covers 13 residues. The CDR3 DNA follows: TGCGCCAGCAGCCTGCAGGGGATTGGAGGCTACACCTTC. Translated, it gives CASSLQGIGGYTF.

The chain combines TRBV19 with TRBJ1-2, with D possibly matching TRBD1 (6 bases). Trimming took 7 bases from V and 5 from J, leaving 17 bases between them. Per the germline V gene, CDR1 is LNHDA and CDR2 is SQIVND (reference sequence). CDR3 size: 14 residues. CDR3 region: CASTIDIGQYGYTF. In DNA, the CDR3 is TGTGCCAGTACCATCGATATTGGACAGTATGGCTACACCTTC.

CDR3 nucleotides: TGTGCCAGCAGGTTTACTAGCGGTACCTACAATGAGCAGTTCTTC. Protein: CASRFTSGTYNEQFF. This sequence joins TRBV2 and TRBJ2-1; 8 nucleotides match TRBD2. The CDR3 contains 15 residues. CDR1 is SNHLY and CDR2 is FYNNEI in the germline V gene. The trim removed 6 bases at V and 2 bases at J, leaving 6 bases unmatched. The full variable domain, with the rest looked up from reference TRBV2 and TRBJ2-1, is EPEVTQTPSHQVTQMGQEVILRCVPISNHLYFYWYRQILGQKVEFLVSFYNNEISEKSEIFDDQFSVERPDGSNFTLKIRSTKLEDSAMYFCASRFTSGTYNEQFFGPGTRLTVL.

CDR3 nucleotides: TGTGCCAGCAGCGCCCCCTCGGGACAGACCTCCTACGAGCAGTACTTC. Translated, it gives CASSAPSGQTSYEQYF. The rearrangement joins TRBV7-9 to TRBJ2-7; TRBD1 aligns across 7 bases. V was clipped by 5 bases and J by 0 bases; unmatched bases: 10. CDR1 and CDR2 from the germline V gene are SEHNR and FQNEAQ (reference sequence). The CDR3 loop spans 16 amino acids.

J is TRBJ2-5 and V is TRBV4-2; D might be TRBD1 (6 bases). This CDR3 is built from 17 residues. CDR1 and CDR2 from the germline V gene are LGHNA and YNFKEQ. Trimming left V 2 bases short and J 1 base short, with 17 bases between. As DNA, the CDR3 is TGTGCCAGCAGCCAATTGGCAGGGGAAAGTCTCCAAGAGACCCAGTACTTC. Translated, it gives CASSQLAGESLQETQYF.

This clone has just a few counts. The CDR3 reads CASSTGLNEQYF. The CDR3, as DNA: TGTGCCAGCAGTACAGGGCTCAACGAGCAGTACTTC. The chain uses TRBV6-5 and TRBJ2-7; D possibly corresponds to TRBD1 (6 bases). This CDR3 region has 12 residues. V was cut by 5 bases and J by 5 bases, with 10 bases left in between. CDR1 is MNHEY and CDR2 is SVGAGI in the germline V gene.

This sequence joins TRBV19 and TRBJ2-7; 15 nucleotides align to TRBD2. The CDR3 consists of 16 residues. After removal of 4 bases from V and 2 bases from J, the junction contained 3 bases not matched to a gene. Germline CDR1 reads LNHDA; CDR2 reads SQIVND (reference sequence). As DNA, the CDR3 is TGTGCCAGTAGTACCGGACTAGCGGGGGGGCCCTACGAGCAGTACTTC. Translating it yields CASSTGLAGGPYEQYF.

This clone was recorded a few times. The chain links TRBV18 to TRBJ2-2; perhaps TRBD2 as D (5 bases). V lost 2 bases to trimming and J lost 5 bases, with 12 bases between them. This CDR3 region has 15 residues. CDR1 is KGHSH, CDR2 LQKENI, per germline. In nucleotides, the CDR3 is TGTGCCAGCTCACCAACAATTTCGGGGACCGGGGAGCTGTTTTTT. Amino acid sequence: CASSPTISGTGELFF.

The V gene is TRBV18, the J gene TRBJ2-5; 7 bases agree with TRBD1. The germline V gene encodes CDR1 KGHSH and CDR2 LQKENI. CDR3 length: 15 residues. Trimming cost V 4 bases and J 1 base; bases outside gene matches: 6. DNA for the CDR3: TGTGCCAGCTCACTTCAGACAGGGATCCAAGAGACCCAGTACTTC. It encodes CASSLQTGIQETQYF.

This clone was observed a single time. This chain joins TRBV11-2 and TRBJ2-3, with 12 bases identical to TRBD2. CDR3 size: 15 residues. The V segment lost 4 bases and the J segment 7 bases; nucleotides outside the gene matches: 6. Germline CDR1 is SGHAT and CDR2 is FQNNGV. CDR3 in amino acids: CASSSLAGGHNTQYF. CDR3 in DNA: TGTGCCAGCAGCTCGCTAGCGGGGGGGCATAATACGCAGTATTTT.

The chain recombines TRBV9 with TRBJ2-2; D gene unclear. CDR3 length equals 16 residues. Trimming pared 1 base from V and 1 base from J, leaving 11 bases between. Germline V gives CDR1 SGDLS, CDR2 YYNGEE. CDR3 residues: CASSVTLGLNTGELFF. The CDR3 DNA sequence: TGTGCCAGCAGCGTAACCCTGGGCCTGAACACCGGGGAGCTGTTTTTT.